These 26 T cell receptor beta chains were sequenced from one sample in a study of CD4+ T cells in melanoma (dated by TCRdb to between 2020 and 2023). Libraries were prepared through the immunoSEQ multiplex PCR assay. Here the immuneACCESS table is served through TCRdb, limited to in-frame sequences with V and J called. Missing clones are a known gap in these copies; in checked studies unresolved V genes cover under half, and the rest lacks a known reason. The sample records about 120,000 clones, 80% to 95% of which are singletons. The ten largest clones add up to 3.3% of the sample. Sequencing was carried out using peripheral blood. These receptors all come from a human donor with melanoma.

The rearrangement joins TRBV2 to TRBJ2-1; tentatively, D is TRBD2 (7 bases). This CDR3 is 16 amino acids long. The germline CDR1 and CDR2 sequences are SNHLY and FYNNEI. Trimming took off 2 bases at V and 0 bases at J, with 11 bases between the two ends. The CDR3, as DNA: TGTGCCAGCAGTGAAAGGGGGACTACCTCCTACAATGAGCAGTTCTTC. Translation: CASSERGTTSYNEQFF. The whole variable domain, remainder taken from reference TRBV2 and TRBJ2-1, is EPEVTQTPSHQVTQMGQEVILRCVPISNHLYFYWYRQILGQKVEFLVSFYNNEISEKSEIFDDQFSVERPDGSNFTLKIRSTKLEDSAMYFCASSERGTTSYNEQFFGPGTRLTVL.

The rearrangement joins TRBV19 to TRBJ2-7; TRBD1 matches at 7 bases. Trimming took 1 base from V and 6 from J; bases not matched to a gene: 0. This CDR3 has 12 amino acids. Germline loops: CDR1 LNHDA, CDR2 SQIVND (reference sequence). CDR3: CASSIGTGEQYF. CDR3 in DNA: TGTGCCAGTAGTATAGGGACAGGCGAGCAGTACTTC.

The V call is TRBV28, the J call TRBJ1-2; tentatively, D is TRBD1 (5 bases). CDR3 length: 14 residues. Germline V gene lookup returns CDR1 MDHEN and CDR2 SYDVKM. Trimming left V 2 bases short and J 4 bases short, with 11 bases between. CDR3 nucleotide sequence: TGTGCCAGCAGTTTAGATCAGGGCCCCTATGGCTACACCTTC. This translates into CASSLDQGPYGYTF.

This rearrangement joins TRBV29-1 to TRBJ1-2; a possible D gene is TRBD1 (5 bases). CDR1 and CDR2 (germline): SQVTM, ANQGSEA. V was clipped by 6 bases and J by 0 bases, with 11 bases between them. The CDR3 totals 13 residues. CDR3 region: CSVSTEANYGYTF. The CDR3 nucleotides read TGCAGCGTCTCGACAGAAGCTAACTATGGCTACACCTTC.

As regards this clone: One end of the junction does not line up with germline, which may come from a read error. J is TRBJ2-2 and V is TRBV5-6, with D possibly matching TRBD2 (6 bases). Germline values: CDR1 SGHDT, CDR2 YYEEEE. This CDR3 is 16 amino acids long. The DNA of the CDR3 is TGTGCCAGTAGCTATCGTAGCGGAACGAACACCGGGGAGCTGTTTTTT. Translating it yields CASSYRSGTNTGELFF.

V usage is TRBV5-1 and J usage is TRBJ1-2; no firm D call. This CDR3 is built from 15 residues. V gave up 2 bases and J gave up 7 bases, with 18 bases separating them. The germline gives CDR1 SGHRS, CDR2 YFSETQ. CDR3 nucleotide sequence: TGCGCCAGCAGCTTAAATGTGGGTCTAAAGGCTGGCTACACCTTC. Encoded protein: CASSLNVGLKAGYTF.

The chain carries TRBV7-2 and TRBJ2-2; D unresolved. CDR3 length: 13 residues. Germline CDR1 and CDR2: SGHTA and FQGNSA. V was shortened by 5 bases and J by 7 bases, with 11 bases between the two germline ends. CDR3 in DNA: TGTGCCAGCAGCCTCTTCGTCGGCGGGGAGCTGTTTTTT. Translation: CASSLFVGGELFF.

The J gene is TRBJ2-2, the V gene TRBV4-3; a possible D gene is TRBD1 (5 bases). V shed 1 base and J shed 5 bases, with 8 bases lying between them. The CDR3 totals 14 residues. CDR1 is LGHNA and CDR2 is YSLEER in the germline V gene. CDR3 sequence (DNA): TGCGCCAGCAGCCAAGTTTCAGGGACCGGGGAGCTGTTTTTT. It specifies CASSQVSGTGELFF.

The chain is built from TRBV19 and TRBJ2-1, with D perhaps TRBD1 (6 bases). From germline, CDR1 is LNHDA and CDR2 SQIVND (reference sequence). The ends were cut back, 5 bases at V and 7 bases at J, with 18 bases in the middle. This CDR3 comprises 15 residues. The CDR3 coding sequence is TGTGCCAGTAGTTTGGCCAGGGGTATAAAAAATGAGCAGTTCTTC. Translated, it gives CASSLARGIKNEQFF. The full variable domain, rest sourced from reference TRBV19 and TRBJ2-1, is DGGITQSPKYLFRKEGQNVTLSCEQNLNHDAMYWYRQDPGQGLRLIYYSQIVNDFQKGDIAEGYSVSREKKESFPLTVTSAQKNPTAFYLCASSLARGIKNEQFFGPGTRLTVL.

The V and J genes are TRBV19 and TRBJ1-5; no reliable D call. The CDR3 consists of 14 residues. Trimming pared 0 bases from V and 7 bases from J, leaving 10 bases between. Germline V lookup: CDR1 LNHDA, CDR2 SQIVND (reference sequence). The CDR3 reads CASSIDPGGQPQHF. CDR3 DNA: TGTGCCAGTAGTATAGATCCAGGAGGGCAGCCCCAGCATTTT.

The V call is TRBV21-1, the J call TRBJ2-1; the D call of TRBD2 is as the table states it, not checked on the DNA. TRBV21-1 is a recognized pseudogene. The CDR3 covers 18 residues. CDR3 region: CASSKALKVAVSYNEQFF. In DNA form, the CDR3 reads TGTGCCAGCAGCAAAGCGCTTAAGGTAGCGGTCTCCTACAATGAGCAGTTCTTC.

This clone was observed once. V gene TRBV6-5 combines with J gene TRBJ2-7; 8 nucleotides line up with TRBD1. The CDR3 extends over 14 amino acids. After removal of 6 bases from V and 7 bases from J, the junction contained 11 bases not matched to a gene. Germline values: CDR1 MNHEY, CDR2 SVGAGI. Here the CDR3 reads CASRPGTGGREQYF. In DNA, the CDR3 is TGTGCCAGCAGACCAGGGACAGGTGGCCGGGAGCAGTACTTC.

The chain joins TRBV5-4 to TRBJ1-3; D is ambiguous. This CDR3 region has 16 residues. Germline V gene data show CDR1 as SGHNT and CDR2 as YYREEE (reference sequence). The germline V and J ends were trimmed by 4 bases and 1 base, with 15 bases remaining between them. The CDR3 region is CASSPLEPSSGNTIYF. The CDR3 DNA is TGTGCCAGCAGCCCCCTTGAACCCTCATCTGGAAACACCATATATTTT. The complete variable domain, with remaining parts taken from reference TRBV5-4 and TRBJ1-3, reads ETGVTQSPTHLIKTRGQQVTLRCSSQSGHNTVSWYQQALGQGPQFIFQYYREEENGRGNFPPRFSGLQFPNYSSELNVNALELDDSALYLCASSPLEPSSGNTIYFGEGSWLTVV.

This clone was recorded once. The rearrangement links TRBV9 to TRBJ2-2; the D gene is possibly TRBD2 (7 bases). Germline V gene lookup returns CDR1 SGDLS and CDR2 YYNGEE. Deletions cut 3 bases from V and 6 bases from J, with 18 bases between. This CDR3 spans 16 amino acids. CDR3 residues: CASSALGGGASGELFF. The CDR3 DNA sequence: TGTGCCAGCAGCGCGTTGGGAGGGGGGGCCTCCGGGGAGCTGTTTTTT. Supplemented by reference TRBV9 and TRBJ2-2, the full variable domain reads DSGVTQTPKHLITATGQRVTLRCSPRSGDLSVYWYQQSLDQGLQFLIQYYNGEERAKGNILERFSAQQFPDLHSELNLSSLELGDSALYFCASSALGGGASGELFFGEGSRLTVL.

V and J are TRBV11-3 and TRBJ2-1; weak D call: TRBD2 (7 bases). The V end was cut by 5 bases, the J end by 2 bases, with 13 bases between. There are 15 residues in the CDR3. In germline, CDR1 is SGHNT, CDR2 YENEEA. CDR3 in DNA: TGTGCCAGCAGCCCGGGGGGCAGGACCTACAATGAGCAGTTCTTC. This translates into CASSPGGRTYNEQFF.

The V call is TRBV5-4, the J call TRBJ1-2; 7 bases are a match to TRBD1. Germline CDR1 is SGHNT and CDR2 is YYREEE (reference sequence). CDR3 length: 14 residues. Trimming removed 2 bases from V and 0 bases from J; junction bases left unmatched: 1. The chain's CDR3 is CASSFGTANYGYTF. The CDR3 region has the DNA TGTGCCAGCAGCTTCGGGACAGCTAACTATGGCTACACCTTC.

V usage is TRBV6-1 and J usage is TRBJ2-1; D is possibly TRBD1 (5 bases). Trimming left V 4 bases short and J 4 bases short, with 8 bases between. Germline lookup yields CDR1 MNHNS and CDR2 SASEGT. The CDR3 extends over 13 amino acids. For the CDR3, the DNA is TGTGCCAGCAGTGTTCAGGGTTACAATGAGCAGTTCTTC. Its translation: CASSVQGYNEQFF.

V usage is TRBV7-2 and J usage is TRBJ2-2; D uncertain. This CDR3 has 12 residues. CDR1 is SGHTA, CDR2 FQGNSA, per germline. Trimming took 5 bases from V and 1 from J, leaving 2 bases between them. CDR3 coding DNA: TGTGCCAGCAGCGTGAACACCGGGGAGCTGTTTTTT. Protein: CASSVNTGELFF.

The genes are TRBV7-2 and TRBJ1-3; no clear D. The CDR3 consists of 16 residues. Germline V gene sequence: CDR1 SGHTA, CDR2 FQGNSA. V was trimmed by 2 bases and J by 5 bases, leaving 16 bases between them. The CDR3 DNA follows: TGTGCCAGCAGCTTAAACCCCCAGGTCGCTAGAAACACCATATATTTT. As protein: CASSLNPQVARNTIYF.

The chain links TRBV28 to TRBJ1-2; D is undetermined. The V gene's germline CDR1 is MDHEN and CDR2 SYDVKM. The CDR3 runs to 13 residues. V shed 0 bases and J shed 6 bases, with 8 bases lying between them. The CDR3 DNA is TGTGCCAGCAGTTTATGGGTGGGGAATGGCTACACCTTC. Protein product: CASSLWVGNGYTF.

The J gene is TRBJ1-6, the V gene TRBV6-5; D might be TRBD1 (5 bases). CDR1 MNHEY and CDR2 SVGAGI come from the germline V gene. This CDR3 has 16 residues. Deletions cut 0 bases from V and 10 bases from J, with 16 bases between. CDR3 sequence reads: CASSYSTGGDESPLHF. The CDR3 region has the DNA TGTGCCAGCAGTTACTCGACCGGGGGGGATGAGTCACCCCTCCACTTT.

The genes are TRBV7-2 and TRBJ2-3, with D maybe TRBD2 (6 bases). This CDR3 has 16 residues. Germline V CDR1 and CDR2: SGHTA, FQGNSA. The ends were cut back, 0 bases at V and 5 bases at J, with 15 bases in the middle. CDR3 nucleotides: TGTGCCAGCAGCTTAGCTGGGCGGGGACCCCTAGATACGCAGTATTTT. It yields the protein CASSLAGRGPLDTQYF.

V and J are TRBV7-3 and TRBJ2-3; no clear D gene. Per the germline V gene, CDR1 is SGHTA and CDR2 is FQGTGA. Trimming took off 5 bases at V and 5 bases at J, with 11 bases between the two ends. CDR3 length: 13 amino acids. The CDR3 DNA follows: TGTGCCAGCAGCCGAGGTCAGAAAGATACGCAGTATTTT. It specifies CASSRGQKDTQYF.

This clone was seen a single time. The chain links TRBV19 to TRBJ2-3, with no clear D. CDR3 size: 11 residues. The V end lost 3 bases, the J end lost 4 bases, and 2 bases lay between the germline ends. Germline values: CDR1 LNHDA, CDR2 SQIVND (reference sequence). CDR3 residues: CASSISDTQYF. The DNA of the CDR3 is TGTGCCAGTAGTATTTCAGATACGCAGTATTTT.

This rearrangement joins TRBV4-1 to TRBJ1-3; no definite D call. The germline V gene has CDR1 MGHRA and CDR2 YSYEKL. V shed 1 base and J shed 0 bases, with 7 bases lying between them. The CDR3 runs 15 residues. This chain's CDR3 is CASSQVALSGNTIYF. CDR3 in DNA: TGCGCCAGCAGCCAAGTTGCTCTCTCTGGAAACACCATATATTTT.

The chain combines TRBV27 with TRBJ2-4, with no clear D. Germline V gene lookup returns CDR1 MNHEY and CDR2 SMNVEV (reference sequence). Trimming cost V 8 bases and J 11 bases, with 13 bases left between them. CDR3 length: 11 residues. In DNA form, the CDR3 reads TGTGCCAGCCCCTATTCGCTCGTTCAGTACTTC. Its translation is CASPYSLVQYF.